What follows describes a single TCR beta chain. This record comes from a study of blood T cell repertoires in COVID-19. Germline assignment: CDR1 LGHDT and CDR2 YNNKEL (reference sequence). The CDR3 has 15 residues. V was shortened by 3 bases and J by 4 bases, with 12 bases between the two germline ends. Clones were read by immunoSEQ multiplex PCR, and TCRdb kept only the in-frame ones, dropping some. The sample has more than 45,000 clones, about 90% seen once; the top ten hold roughly a fifth. The chain joins TRBV3-1 (or the pseudogene TRBV3-2) to TRBJ2-2, with D uncertain. The TCR sequence derives from a woman older than 75 with COVID-19, enrolled during active disease. The sample comprised peripheral blood. The CDR3: CASSHLTSITGELFF. In DNA form, the CDR3 reads TGTGCCAGCAGCCATCTGACTTCAATCACCGGGGAGCTGTTTTTT.